A selection of T cell receptor beta chains follows, all from one sample in a study of blood T cells in healthy people across ages. TCRdb re-analysed the 5' RACE reads in MiXCR, keeping a single row per CDR3 protein. Here the sample spans approximately 760,000 distinct CDR3 sequences, around 25% being singletons. These same data were also listed under a study on T cells of mothers and their children.

The specimen sequenced was blood. The source is a boy younger than 18 in good health. The CDR3 runs from the conserved cysteine through the conserved F or W. D genes are given only for firm matches. Not every row has a clone size; where given, it reads once, few, many or a size class.

DNA: TGCAGTGCTAGAGATATCAGGGATGCCGGGGAGCTGTTTTTT; CDR3: CSARDIRDAGELFF; size: NA; D: NA; J: TRBJ2-2; V: TRBV20-1
DNA: TGTGCCAGCAGCTCCCCTTCTATGAGTACCTACGAGCAGTACTTC; CDR3: CASSSPSMSTYEQYF; size: NA; D: NA; J: TRBJ2-7; V: TRBV7-2
DNA: TGTGCCAGCAGCGAGACCACTAGCGGGGAAATACAAGAGACCCAGTACTTC; CDR3: CASSETTSGEIQETQYF; size: few; D: TRBD2; J: TRBJ2-5; V: TRBV7-9
DNA: TGTGCCAGCAGCTTAGGGGAGACGGGAACCTACGAGCAGTACTTC; CDR3: CASSLGETGTYEQYF; size: few; D: NA; J: TRBJ2-7; V: TRBV7-2
DNA: TGTGCCAGCAGCAAAGAAAGGGTGGACTTTGGCTACACCTTC; CDR3: CASSKERVDFGYTF; size: NA; D: NA; J: TRBJ1-2; V: TRBV21-1
DNA: TGTGCCAGCAGCCTCGCCCTTATCCCTGGGACCCAGTACTTC; CDR3: CASSLALIPGTQYF; size: few; D: NA; J: TRBJ2-5; V: TRBV28
DNA: TGTGCCAGCAGTCCTTCGGGGTTAACCTACGAGCAGTACTTC; CDR3: CASSPSGLTYEQYF; size: NA; D: NA; J: TRBJ2-7; V: TRBV28
DNA: TGCAGCGTTCTTGGGACTAGCGGGAGTAACCCCTACGAGCAGTACTTC; CDR3: CSVLGTSGSNPYEQYF; size: NA; D: TRBD2; J: TRBJ2-7; V: TRBV29-1
DNA: TGCAGCGCACGGACAGTCTACGAGCAGTACTTC; CDR3: CSARTVYEQYF; size: NA; D: NA; J: TRBJ2-7; V: TRBV29-1
DNA: TGTGCCAGCAGCGTGGCAGGGCGTGGCACCGGGGAGCTGTTTTTT; CDR3: CASSVAGRGTGELFF; size: NA; D: NA; J: TRBJ2-2; V: TRBV9
DNA: TGTGCCAGCAGCCCTCCGGGGGTAGATGAAAAACTGTTTTTT; CDR3: CASSPPGVDEKLFF; size: NA; D: NA; J: TRBJ1-4; V: TRBV3-1
DNA: TGCGCCAGCAGCCCCCAAGGACTAGCGGCATACAATGAGCAGTTCTTC; CDR3: CASSPQGLAAYNEQFF; size: few; D: TRBD2; J: TRBJ2-1; V: TRBV5-1
DNA: TGTGCCAGCAGCTTAGATCGGGCAGACCTTTCCTACGAGCAGTACTTC; CDR3: CASSLDRADLSYEQYF; size: NA; D: NA; J: TRBJ2-7; V: TRBV11-2
DNA: TGCAGCGTGGGACAGGGGCTGGGGGATACGCAGTATTTT; CDR3: CSVGQGLGDTQYF; size: few; D: TRBD1; J: TRBJ2-3; V: TRBV29-1
DNA: TGTGCCAGCAGGTCTGGGACTAGCGGCTACGAGCAGTACTTC; CDR3: CASRSGTSGYEQYF; size: many; D: TRBD2; J: TRBJ2-7; V: TRBV7-9
DNA: TGCAGTGCTAGAGATGATGGGGGGGCCAACGTCCTGACTTTC; CDR3: CSARDDGGANVLTF; size: few; D: NA; J: TRBJ2-6; V: TRBV20-1
DNA: TGTGCCAGCAGCTTACGCCCTTCCGCGGGAGTAGCCACAGATACGCAGTATTTT; CDR3: CASSLRPSAGVATDTQYF; size: few; D: TRBD2; J: TRBJ2-3; V: TRBV7-2
DNA: TGTGCCAGCAGCCCTCTTCGGACAGGGGACAATGAGCAGTTCTTC; CDR3: CASSPLRTGDNEQFF; size: NA; D: TRBD1; J: TRBJ2-1; V: TRBV9
DNA: TGTGCCAGCAGTTTAATCACTAGCGGGTTTTACGAGCAGTACTTC; CDR3: CASSLITSGFYEQYF; size: NA; D: TRBD2; J: TRBJ2-7; V: TRBV27
DNA: TGTGCCAGCTCAGTCTCTAGCGGGAGATGGCAAGAGACCCAGTACTTC; CDR3: CASSVSSGRWQETQYF; size: NA; D: TRBD2; J: TRBJ2-5; V: TRBV18
DNA: TGCAGCGCGAGCGGGGGGGATTACAATGAGCAGTTCTTC; CDR3: CSASGGDYNEQFF; size: NA; D: TRBD2; J: TRBJ2-1; V: TRBV29-1
DNA: TGCAGTGCTCGTCCCCCCGTGGGGACCGGGGAGCTGTTTTTT; CDR3: CSARPPVGTGELFF; size: NA; D: NA; J: TRBJ2-2; V: TRBV20-1
DNA: TGTGCCAGCAGTCGCGGACAGGGTAGAGGCAATGAGCAGTTCTTC; CDR3: CASSRGQGRGNEQFF; size: NA; D: TRBD1; J: TRBJ2-1; V: TRBV5-6
DNA: TGTGCCAGCAGCAGGGACGGGAAGACCCAGTACTTC; CDR3: CASSRDGKTQYF; size: NA; D: NA; J: TRBJ2-5; V: TRBV2
DNA: TGTGCCAGCAGCCCGCAAACTAGCGTTCCAGAGACCCAGTACTTC; CDR3: CASSPQTSVPETQYF; size: few; D: TRBD2; J: TRBJ2-5; V: TRBV7-2
DNA: TGCGCCAGCAGCCTGACCTCGGTGCTAGCGGTAAACAATGAGCAGTTCTTC; CDR3: CASSLTSVLAVNNEQFF; size: few; D: TRBD2; J: TRBJ2-1; V: TRBV4-3
DNA: TGTGCCAGCAGTGAACGGGCAGGGAACTATGGCTACACCTTC; CDR3: CASSERAGNYGYTF; size: few; D: NA; J: TRBJ1-2; V: TRBV25-1
DNA: TGTGCCACCAGTGATTTGGCAGGCAGGGAGGGTGAGCAGTTCTTC; CDR3: CATSDLAGREGEQFF; size: few; D: TRBD2; J: TRBJ2-1; V: TRBV24-1